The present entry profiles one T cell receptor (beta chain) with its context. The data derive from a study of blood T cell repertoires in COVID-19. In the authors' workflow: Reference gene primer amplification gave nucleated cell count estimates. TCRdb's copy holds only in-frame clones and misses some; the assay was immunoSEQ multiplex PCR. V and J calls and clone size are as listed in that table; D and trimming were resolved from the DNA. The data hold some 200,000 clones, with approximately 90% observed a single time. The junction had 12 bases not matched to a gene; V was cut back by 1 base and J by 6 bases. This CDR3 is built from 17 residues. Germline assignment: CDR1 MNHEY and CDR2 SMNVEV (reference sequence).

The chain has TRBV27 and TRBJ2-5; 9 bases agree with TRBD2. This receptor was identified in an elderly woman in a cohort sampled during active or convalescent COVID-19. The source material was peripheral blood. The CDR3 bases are TGTGCCAGCAGTTTATTCGAAGGCGGGGGGGCCCGTCAGACCCAGTACTTC. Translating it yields CASSLFEGGGARQTQYF.